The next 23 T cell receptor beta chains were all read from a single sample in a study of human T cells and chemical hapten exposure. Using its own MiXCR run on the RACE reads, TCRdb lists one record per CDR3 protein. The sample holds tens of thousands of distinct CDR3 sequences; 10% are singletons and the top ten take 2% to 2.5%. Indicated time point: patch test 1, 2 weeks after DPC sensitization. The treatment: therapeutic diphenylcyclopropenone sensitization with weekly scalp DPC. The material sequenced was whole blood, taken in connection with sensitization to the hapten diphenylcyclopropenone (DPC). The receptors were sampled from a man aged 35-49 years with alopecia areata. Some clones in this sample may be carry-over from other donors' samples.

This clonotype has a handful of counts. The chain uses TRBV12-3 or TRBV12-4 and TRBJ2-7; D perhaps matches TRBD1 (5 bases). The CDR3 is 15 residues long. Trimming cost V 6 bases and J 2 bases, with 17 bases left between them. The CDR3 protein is CASSLLAGPTYEQYF. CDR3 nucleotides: TGTGCCAGCAGCCTACTCGCAGGGCCTACCTACGAGCAGTACTTC.

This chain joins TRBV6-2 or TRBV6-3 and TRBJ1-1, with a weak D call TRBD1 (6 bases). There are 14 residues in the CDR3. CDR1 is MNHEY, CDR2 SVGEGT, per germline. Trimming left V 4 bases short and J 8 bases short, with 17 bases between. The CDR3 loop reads CASSSGRGVMEAFF. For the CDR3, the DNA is TGTGCCAGCAGTTCTGGCAGGGGAGTAATGGAAGCTTTCTTT.

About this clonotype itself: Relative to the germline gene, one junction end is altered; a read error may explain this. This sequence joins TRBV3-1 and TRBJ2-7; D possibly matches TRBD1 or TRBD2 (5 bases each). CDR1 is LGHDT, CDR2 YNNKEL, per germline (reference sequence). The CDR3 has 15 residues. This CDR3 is CASSLATGTFYEQCF. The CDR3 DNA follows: TGTGCCAGCAGCCTTGCTACCGGGACGTTCTACGAGCAGTGCTTC.

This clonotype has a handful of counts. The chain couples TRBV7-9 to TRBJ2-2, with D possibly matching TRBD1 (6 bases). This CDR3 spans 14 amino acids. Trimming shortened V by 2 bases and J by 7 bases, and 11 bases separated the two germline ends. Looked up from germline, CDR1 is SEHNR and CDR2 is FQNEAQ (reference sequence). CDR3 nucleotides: TGTGCCAGCAGCTTAATTACAGGGTTCGGGGAGCTGTTTTTT. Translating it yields CASSLITGFGELFF.

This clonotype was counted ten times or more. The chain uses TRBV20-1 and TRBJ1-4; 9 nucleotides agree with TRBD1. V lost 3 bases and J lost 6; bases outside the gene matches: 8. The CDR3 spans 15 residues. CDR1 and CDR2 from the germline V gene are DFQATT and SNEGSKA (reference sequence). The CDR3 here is CSARGRTGEDEKLFF. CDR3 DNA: TGCAGTGCTAGGGGTCGGACAGGGGAGGATGAAAAACTGTTTTTT.

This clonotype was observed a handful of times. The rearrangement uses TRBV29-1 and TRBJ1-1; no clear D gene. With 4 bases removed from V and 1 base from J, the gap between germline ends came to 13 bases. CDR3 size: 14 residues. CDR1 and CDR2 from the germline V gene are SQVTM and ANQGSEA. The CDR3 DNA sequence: TGCAGCGTTGGTGCCCATTTGGCGAACACTGAAGCTTTCTTT. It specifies CSVGAHLANTEAFF.

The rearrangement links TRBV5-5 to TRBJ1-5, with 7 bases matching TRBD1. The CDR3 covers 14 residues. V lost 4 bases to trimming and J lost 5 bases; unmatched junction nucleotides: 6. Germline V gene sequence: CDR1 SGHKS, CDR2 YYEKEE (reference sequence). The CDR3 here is CASSPPGGDQPQHF. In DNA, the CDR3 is TGTGCCAGCAGCCCCCCAGGGGGGGATCAGCCCCAGCATTTT.

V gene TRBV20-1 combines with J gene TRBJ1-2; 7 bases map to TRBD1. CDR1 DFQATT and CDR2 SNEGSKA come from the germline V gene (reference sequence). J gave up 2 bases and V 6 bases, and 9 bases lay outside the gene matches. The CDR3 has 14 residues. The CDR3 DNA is TGCAGTGCCGACAGGGTCCAGATAAACTATGGCTACACCTTC. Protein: CSADRVQINYGYTF.

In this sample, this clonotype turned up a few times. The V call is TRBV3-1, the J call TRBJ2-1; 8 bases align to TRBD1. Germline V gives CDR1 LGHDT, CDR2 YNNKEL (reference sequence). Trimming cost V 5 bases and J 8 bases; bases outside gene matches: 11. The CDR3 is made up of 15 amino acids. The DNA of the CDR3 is TGTGCCAGCAGCTCCCGGGACAGGCTAAGCGATGAGCAGTTCTTC. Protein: CASSSRDRLSDEQFF.

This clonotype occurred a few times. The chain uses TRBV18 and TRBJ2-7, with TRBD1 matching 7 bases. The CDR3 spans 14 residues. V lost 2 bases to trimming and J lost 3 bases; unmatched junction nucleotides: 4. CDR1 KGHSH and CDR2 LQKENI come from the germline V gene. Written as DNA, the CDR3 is TGTGCCAGCTCACCAGGTTCAGGGGGCTACGAGCAGTACGTC. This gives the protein CASSPGSGGYEQYV.

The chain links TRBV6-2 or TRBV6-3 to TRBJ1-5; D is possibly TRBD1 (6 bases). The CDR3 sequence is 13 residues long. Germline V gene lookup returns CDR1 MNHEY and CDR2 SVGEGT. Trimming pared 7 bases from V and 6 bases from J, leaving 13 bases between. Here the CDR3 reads CASKGGVPQPQHF. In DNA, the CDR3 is TGTGCCAGCAAAGGGGGGGTCCCTCAGCCCCAGCATTTT.

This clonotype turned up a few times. CDR3 coding DNA: TGTGCCAGCAGCTTGACAGGGGGCCTCTCCTACGAGCAGTACTTC. Protein: CASSLTGGLSYEQYF. The rearrangement uses TRBV7-2 and TRBJ2-7, with 10 bases that match TRBD1. The V gene end was trimmed by 3 bases and the J gene end by 0 bases; junction bases not matched to a gene: 2. CDR1 is SGHTA and CDR2 is FQGNSA in the germline V gene. CDR3 length equals 15 residues.

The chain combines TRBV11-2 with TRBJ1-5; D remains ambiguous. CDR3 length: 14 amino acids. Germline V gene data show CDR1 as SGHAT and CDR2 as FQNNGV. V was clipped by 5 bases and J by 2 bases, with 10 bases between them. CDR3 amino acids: CASSPNTGNQPQHF. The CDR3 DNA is TGTGCCAGCAGCCCGAATACGGGCAATCAGCCCCAGCATTTT.

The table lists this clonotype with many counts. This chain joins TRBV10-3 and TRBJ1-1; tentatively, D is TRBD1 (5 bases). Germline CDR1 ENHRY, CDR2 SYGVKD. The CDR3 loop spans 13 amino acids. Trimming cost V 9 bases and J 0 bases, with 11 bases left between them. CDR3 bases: TGTGCCATAAAGGACAATTTGAACACTGAAGCTTTCTTT. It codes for CAIKDNLNTEAFF.

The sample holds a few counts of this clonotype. The chain's CDR3 is CASSPGPLYNEQFF. The CDR3 region has the DNA TGTGCCAGCAGCCCCGGACCCCTTTACAATGAGCAGTTCTTC. This chain links TRBV14 with TRBJ2-1; no definite D call. The germline gives CDR1 SGHDN, CDR2 FVKESK. V was cut by 4 bases and J by 4 bases, with 11 bases left in between. CDR3 length: 14 amino acids.

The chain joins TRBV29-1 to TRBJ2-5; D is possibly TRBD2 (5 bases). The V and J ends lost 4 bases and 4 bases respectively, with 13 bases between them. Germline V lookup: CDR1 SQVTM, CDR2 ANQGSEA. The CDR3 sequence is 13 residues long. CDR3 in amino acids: CSVVRSGSETQYF. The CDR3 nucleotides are TGCAGCGTTGTGCGGAGCGGATCAGAGACCCAGTACTTC. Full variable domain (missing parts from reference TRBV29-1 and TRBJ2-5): SAVISQKPSRDICQRGTSLTIQCQVDSQVTMMFWYRQQPGQSLTLIATANQGSEATYESGFVIDKFPISRPNLTFSTLTVSNMSPEDSSIYLCSVVRSGSETQYFGPGTRLLVL.

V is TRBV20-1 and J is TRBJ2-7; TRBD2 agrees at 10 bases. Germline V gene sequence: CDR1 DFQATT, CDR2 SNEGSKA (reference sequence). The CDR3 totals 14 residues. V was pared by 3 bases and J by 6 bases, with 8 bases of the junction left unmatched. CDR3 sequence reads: CSASRLAGESEQYF. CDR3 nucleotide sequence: TGCAGTGCTAGTAGGCTAGCGGGAGAAAGCGAGCAGTACTTC.

CDR3 residues: CSAHPPGGTDTQYF. The CDR3 bases are TGCAGTGCCCACCCCCCCGGGGGCACAGATACGCAGTATTTT. This chain uses TRBV20-1 with TRBJ2-3; a weak D match, TRBD2 (5 bases). The CDR3 spans 14 residues. V lost 6 bases to trimming and J lost 1 base, with 14 bases between them. Germline V CDR1 and CDR2: DFQATT, SNEGSKA (reference sequence).

The CDR3 here is CAISGGAGANVLTF. The DNA of the CDR3 is TGTGCCATCAGTGGGGGAGCCGGGGCCAACGTCCTGACTTTC. V gene TRBV10-3 combines with J gene TRBJ2-6, with D perhaps matching TRBD2 (5 bases). Per germline, CDR1 ENHRY and CDR2 SYGVKD. The V end lost 4 bases, the J end lost 4 bases, and 8 bases lay between the germline ends. The CDR3 runs 14 residues.

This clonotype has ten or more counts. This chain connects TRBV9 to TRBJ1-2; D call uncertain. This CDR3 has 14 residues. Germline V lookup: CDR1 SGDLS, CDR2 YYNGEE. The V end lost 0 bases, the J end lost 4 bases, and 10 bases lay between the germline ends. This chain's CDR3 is CASSVVAGGYGYTF. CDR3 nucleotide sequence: TGTGCCAGCAGCGTAGTTGCGGGCGGCTATGGCTACACCTTC.

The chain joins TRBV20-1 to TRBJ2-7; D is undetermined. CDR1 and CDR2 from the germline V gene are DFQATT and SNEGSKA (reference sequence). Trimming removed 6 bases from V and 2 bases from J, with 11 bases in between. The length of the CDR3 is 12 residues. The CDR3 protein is CSAGGNPYEQYF. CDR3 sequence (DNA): TGCAGTGCGGGTGGGAACCCCTACGAGCAGTACTTC.

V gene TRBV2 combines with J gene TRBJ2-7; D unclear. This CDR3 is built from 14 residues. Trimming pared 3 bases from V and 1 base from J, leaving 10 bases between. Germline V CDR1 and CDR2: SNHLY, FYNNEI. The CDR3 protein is CASSERSRSYEQYF. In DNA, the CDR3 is TGTGCCAGCAGTGAGCGGTCGAGGTCCTACGAGCAGTACTTC.

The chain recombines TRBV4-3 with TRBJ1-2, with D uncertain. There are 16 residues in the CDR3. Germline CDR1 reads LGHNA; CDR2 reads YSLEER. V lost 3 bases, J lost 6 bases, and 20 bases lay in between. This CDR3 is CASSQQGLNERNGYTF. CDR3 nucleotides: TGCGCCAGCAGCCAGCAAGGCCTTAACGAGCGGAATGGCTACACCTTC.